This T cell receptor beta chain was found in a study of shared clonotypes between healthy human individuals. Donors were healthy HIV-negative adults without recently reported acute infections or vaccinations. The donors were all Caucasian adults (living in Nashville, Tennessee). Into CD45RA+ naive and CD45RA-negative memory subsets, the CD4+ cells were split. Sorted-subset replicate PCRs used around 0.2 ug DNA, around 27,000 T cell genomes. The assay was immunoSEQ multiplex PCR, and TCRdb's table has in-frame clones only and misses some. The sample contains over 1.4 million clones, around 95% of which appear only once. CDR1 is SGHDT and CDR2 is YYEEEE in the germline V gene. Trimming removed 3 bases from V and 2 bases from J, with 15 bases in between. The CDR3 spans 15 residues.

The gene calls are TRBV5-6 and TRBJ2-7; D is possibly TRBD2 (6 bases). This sequence was found in a young man in good health. What was sequenced was naive CD4+ T cells sorted from blood. As to subset: CD45RA+ positively selected. CDR3 amino acids: CASSYGGVAAYEQYF. For the CDR3, the DNA is TGTGCCAGCAGCTACGGGGGAGTAGCGGCCTACGAGCAGTACTTC.